The TCR beta chain under discussion was sequenced for a study of T-cell reconstitution after alpha-beta-depleted transplantation in children. Trimming pared 5 bases from V and 7 bases from J, leaving 9 bases between. Germline-derived CDR1 and CDR2 are MNHEY and SMNVEV (reference sequence). The CDR3 is made up of 12 amino acids. This clonotype is medium-sized (0.01 to 0.1%) in the sample. What it recognizes is unknown. Unique molecular identifiers were incorporated into the prepared TCRbeta library. From the PCR reads, TCRdb called clonotypes with MiXCR, one entry per CDR3 protein. Of approximately 170,000 distinct CDR3 sequences listed, 11% are singletons. Points from the study as a whole: Two months or so post-transplant, alpha-beta T cells reportedly derived from several hundred expanded graft clones. For some patients, TCRbeta diversity was high at day 60 because of recipient T cells and thymic progenitors that survived. Newly made T cells mostly supplied T-cell counts and diversity one year after transplant.

The chain is built from TRBV27 and TRBJ2-1; D unresolved. The receptor was derived from a boy aged 2 to 10 with acute myeloid leukemia, due to receive a stem cell transplant. Here the sequenced sample was PBMCs, taken before TCRalphabeta/CD19-depleted stem cell transplant. CDR3: CASSIIGNEQFF. Written as DNA, the CDR3 is TGTGCCAGCAGTATAATAGGAAATGAGCAGTTCTTC.